Below, 24 T cell receptor beta chains from the same sample are listed, as sequenced in a study of T-cell memory formation after mild COVID-19. TCRdb redid the calling of the 5' RACE reads with MiXCR, one entry per CDR3 protein. This repertoire shows roughly 600,000 distinct CDR3 sequences, approximately 19% found once; its top ten account for around 12%. Material for sequencing was PBMCs or a T cell subset sorted from them (not recorded which). These TCRs come from an adult woman who had mild COVID-19 (a few samples of this study predate the infection). Cell type and time point are not known.

The chain carries TRBV7-2 and TRBJ2-1; maybe TRBD1 (5 bases). Germline V gene data show CDR1 as SGHTA and CDR2 as FQGNSA. CDR3 length: 14 residues. V shed 1 base and J shed 6 bases, with 10 bases lying between them. CDR3 residues: CASSLVGPGNEQFF. The CDR3 coding sequence is TGTGCCAGCAGCTTAGTGGGGCCGGGCAATGAGCAGTTCTTC.

J is TRBJ2-3 and V is TRBV4-1, with D unresolved. This CDR3 has 14 amino acids. V gave up 4 bases and J gave up 3 bases, with 11 bases separating them. Per germline, CDR1 MGHRA and CDR2 YSYEKL. The CDR3 is CASSLIFRTDTQYF. In nucleotides, the CDR3 is TGCGCCAGCAGCCTGATTTTTAGGACAGATACGCAGTATTTT.

The chain couples TRBV5-1 to TRBJ1-6; D is perhaps TRBD1 (6 bases). CDR1 is SGHRS, CDR2 YFSETQ, per germline. The CDR3 runs to 15 residues. V lost 4 bases and J lost 7, with 15 bases in between. In DNA, the CDR3 is TGCGCCAGCAGCACCTCCAGGGGTGCGAATTCACCCCTCCACTTT. Residues: CASSTSRGANSPLHF.

The rearrangement joins TRBV9 to TRBJ2-1; D possibly uses TRBD1 or TRBD2 (5 bases each). CDR1 is SGDLS and CDR2 is YYNGEE in the germline V gene. This CDR3 spans 13 amino acids. Deletions cut 3 bases from V and 6 bases from J, with 10 bases between. The DNA of the CDR3 is TGTGCCAGCAGCGCGGGACCAATCAATGAGCAGTTCTTC. This encodes CASSAGPINEQFF.

The CDR3 region has the DNA TGTGCCAGCGGACGGGGGGGGCTGGACTACTATGGCTACACCTTC. Protein sequence: CASGRGGLDYYGYTF. The V call is TRBV6-1, the J call TRBJ1-2; a possible D gene is TRBD1 (6 bases). The CDR3 runs to 15 residues. Germline lookup yields CDR1 MNHNS and CDR2 SASEGT. V gave up 8 bases and J gave up 3 bases, with 19 bases separating them.

The chain couples TRBV5-8 to TRBJ2-6, with TRBD1 as a possible D gene (6 bases). V was clipped by 0 bases and J by 2 bases, with 9 bases between them. CDR3 length: 16 amino acids. The germline V gene has CDR1 SGHTS and CDR2 YDEGEE. CDR3 loop: CASSLDRAAGANVLTF. The CDR3 DNA is TGTGCCAGCAGCTTGGACAGGGCGGCTGGGGCCAACGTCCTGACTTTC.

V is TRBV7-8 and J is TRBJ1-5, with no clear D. The ends were cut back, 5 bases at V and 1 base at J, with 15 bases in the middle. The length of the CDR3 is 16 residues. Germline assignment: CDR1 SGHVS and CDR2 FQNEAQ. This chain's CDR3 is CASSRMTGRSNQPQHF. CDR3 nucleotides: TGTGCCAGCAGCCGAATGACCGGTCGGAGCAATCAGCCCCAGCATTTT.

V usage is TRBV4-2 and J usage is TRBJ2-3; D is perhaps TRBD2 (5 bases). There are 17 residues in the CDR3. Trimming stripped 0 bases from V and 6 bases from J, with 19 bases between. CDR1 and CDR2 from the germline V gene are LGHNA and YNFKEQ. The CDR3 region has the DNA TGTGCCAGCAGCCAAGAAGGAAACTACCGGGGATCTGATACGCAGTATTTT. It translates to CASSQEGNYRGSDTQYF.

This clonotype was picked up a small number of times. This sequence joins TRBV5-8 and TRBJ2-7, with D maybe TRBD1 (6 bases). There are 13 residues in the CDR3. Germline values: CDR1 SGHTS, CDR2 YDEGEE. Trimming shortened V by 3 bases and J by 3 bases, and 10 bases separated the two germline ends. Here the CDR3 reads CASSWTDVYEQYF. For the CDR3, the DNA is TGTGCCAGCAGCTGGACAGACGTCTACGAGCAGTACTTC.

This clonotype was recorded a few times. J is TRBJ1-1 and V is TRBV7-2, with 7 bases aligning to TRBD1. Per germline, CDR1 SGHTA and CDR2 FQGNSA. The CDR3 covers 15 residues. V was pared by 3 bases and J by 5 bases, with 9 bases of the junction left unmatched. CDR3 sequence: CASSFRTGLVTEAFF. The DNA for the CDR3 is TGTGCCAGCAGCTTCAGGACAGGACTAGTGACTGAAGCTTTCTTT.

This clonotype has only a few counts. The rearrangement joins TRBV5-4 to TRBJ2-7; 8 bases fit TRBD2. The CDR3 spans 15 residues. Germline assignment: CDR1 SGHNT and CDR2 YYREEE (reference sequence). V gave up 2 bases and J gave up 0 bases; unmatched junction bases: 4. CDR3 sequence (DNA): TGTGCCAGCAGCTTTAGCGGGGTGAGCTCCTACGAGCAGTACTTC. It is translated as CASSFSGVSSYEQYF.

The table lists this clonotype with a few counts. The chain couples TRBV6-2 or TRBV6-3 to TRBJ2-3; D is undetermined. Trimming took 4 bases from V and 2 from J, leaving 10 bases between them. The CDR3 length is 14 residues. Germline CDR1 MNHEY, CDR2 SVGEGT. CDR3 protein: CASSSGRNTDTQYF. CDR3 bases: TGTGCCAGCAGTTCCGGACGGAACACAGATACGCAGTATTTT.

This clonotype has just a few counts. The chain is built from TRBV3-1 and TRBJ2-1; TRBD1 aligns across 10 bases. Germline-derived CDR1 and CDR2 are LGHDT and YNNKEL (reference sequence). This CDR3 comprises 13 residues. The junction had 4 bases not matched to a gene; V was cut back by 2 bases and J by 12 bases. CDR3 nucleotides: TGTGCCAGCAGCCAACAGGACAGGGGGGGGCAGTTCTTC. It is translated as CASSQQDRGGQFF.

This clonotype was detected only a few times. An end of the junction differs from the germline gene, which may be a read error. The CDR3 loop is CSSSRRDSPYEQYF. The CDR3 coding sequence is TGTTCCAGCTCACGCCGGGACTCACCCTACGAGCAGTACTTC. This sequence joins TRBV18 and TRBJ2-7; maybe TRBD2 (6 bases). Germline V CDR1 and CDR2: KGHSH, LQKENI. The CDR3 is made up of 14 amino acids.

In this sample, this clonotype turned up a few times. The chain joins TRBV30 to TRBJ1-4, with TRBD1 matching 8 bases. This CDR3 is built from 16 residues. Trimming at V came to 2 bases and at J to 3 bases, leaving 8 bases not matched to a gene. CDR1 is GTSNPN, CDR2 SVGIG, per germline (reference sequence). In DNA form, the CDR3 reads TGTGCCTGGAGTCAGCTCAGGGGGCTTTCTAATGAAAAACTGTTTTTT. It yields the protein CAWSQLRGLSNEKLFF.

This clonotype showed up just a few times. V usage is TRBV20-1 and J usage is TRBJ1-1; D may be TRBD1 (5 bases). Trimming pared 0 bases from V and 3 bases from J, leaving 14 bases between. CDR1 and CDR2 from the germline V gene are DFQATT and SNEGSKA (reference sequence). There are 15 residues in the CDR3. The DNA of the CDR3 is TGCAGTGCTAGAGAGTCGCGGGGGACGGACACTGAAGCTTTCTTT. Translated: CSARESRGTDTEAFF.

Only a few counts were recorded for this clonotype. J is TRBJ1-2 and V is TRBV6-5; D not resolved. V was pared by 5 bases and J by 4 bases, with 14 bases between. CDR1 is MNHEY and CDR2 is SVGAGI in the germline V gene. The CDR3 is 14 amino acids. Here the CDR3 DNA reads TGTGCCAGCAGTATGGACCCAAGGGCCTATGGCTACACCTTC. Encoded protein: CASSMDPRAYGYTF.

This clonotype showed up many times. This sequence joins TRBV7-3 and TRBJ2-3, with TRBD2 as a possible D gene (6 bases). The CDR3 has 15 residues. CDR1 SGHTA and CDR2 FQGTGA come from the germline V gene. V lost 2 bases and J lost 0, with 9 bases in between. The CDR3 DNA follows: TGTGCCAGCAGCTTACGAGGGACTAGCACAGATACGCAGTATTTT. Translating it yields CASSLRGTSTDTQYF. Full variable domain (rest looked up from reference TRBV7-3 and TRBJ2-3): GAGVSQTPSNKVTEKGKYVELRCDPISGHTALYWYRQSLGQGPEFLIYFQGTGAADDSGLPNDRFFAVRPEGSVSTLKIQRTERGDSAVYLCASSLRGTSTDTQYFGPGTRLTVL.

This clonotype has only a few counts. This chain connects TRBV6-5 to TRBJ2-6; D gene ambiguous. Germline V gene lookup returns CDR1 MNHEY and CDR2 SVGAGI. The CDR3 has 15 residues. Deletions cut 2 bases from V and 0 bases from J, with 5 bases between. The CDR3 protein is CASSYEPSGANVLTF. As DNA, the CDR3 is TGTGCCAGCAGTTACGAGCCCTCTGGGGCCAACGTCCTGACTTTC.

This clonotype has only a few counts. The J gene is TRBJ2-2, the V gene TRBV12-3 or TRBV12-4, with TRBD1 identical over 7 bases. CDR3 size: 13 residues. The ends lost 9 bases at V and 7 bases at J; junction bases unmatched: 8. The CDR3 coding sequence is TGTGCCAGTTCTCCCAGGGGGTACGGGGAGCTGTTTTTT. It encodes CASSPRGYGELFF.

There are many counts of this clonotype. This chain joins TRBV24-1 and TRBJ2-2; D might be TRBD1 (5 bases). V gave up 5 bases and J gave up 4 bases, with 7 bases separating them. The CDR3 sequence is 13 residues long. The germline gives CDR1 KGHDR, CDR2 SFDVKD. The CDR3 protein is CATSGDSTGELFF. CDR3 in DNA: TGTGCCACCAGTGGAGACAGCACCGGGGAGCTGTTTTTT.

This clonotype came up a few times. CDR3 bases: TGTGCCACCGACACCGGCTCCTATAATTCACCCCTCCACTTT. Amino acid sequence: CATDTGSYNSPLHF. The genes are TRBV10-3 and TRBJ1-6, with D unresolved. This CDR3 has 14 residues. Germline CDR1 ENHRY, CDR2 SYGVKD. Trimming took 10 bases from V and 0 from J, leaving 10 bases between them.

The V call is TRBV20-1, the J call TRBJ1-5; D unclear. The CDR3 spans 15 residues. In germline, CDR1 is DFQATT, CDR2 SNEGSKA (reference sequence). V shed 1 base and J shed 0 bases, with 10 bases lying between them. The CDR3 region has the DNA TGCAGTGCTAGAGCGCGGGGATATAGCAATCAGCCCCAGCATTTT. Its protein product is CSARARGYSNQPQHF.

This clonotype was detected only a few times. The V call is TRBV2, the J call TRBJ2-7; 7 nucleotides line up with TRBD1. V lost 7 bases, J lost 2 bases, and 8 bases stayed unmatched. The CDR3 extends over 14 amino acids. The germline V gene encodes CDR1 SNHLY and CDR2 FYNNEI. As DNA, the CDR3 is TGTGCCAGCACCGTGGACAGGCAAACCTACGAGCAGTACTTC. This codes for CASTVDRQTYEQYF.